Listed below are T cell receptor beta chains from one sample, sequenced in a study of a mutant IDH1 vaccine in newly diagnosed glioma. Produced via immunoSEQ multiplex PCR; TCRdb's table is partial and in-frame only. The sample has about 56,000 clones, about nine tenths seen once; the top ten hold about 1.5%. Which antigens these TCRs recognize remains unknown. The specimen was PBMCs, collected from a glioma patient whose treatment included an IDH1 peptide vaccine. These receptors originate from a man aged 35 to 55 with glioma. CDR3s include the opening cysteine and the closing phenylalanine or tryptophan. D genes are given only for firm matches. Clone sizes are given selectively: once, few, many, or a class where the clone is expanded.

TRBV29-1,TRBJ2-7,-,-,CSVVMVTYEQYF,TGCAGCGTTGTTATGGTCACCTACGAGCAGTACTTC
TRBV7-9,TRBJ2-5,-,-,CASSFPGTETQYF,TGTGCCAGCAGCTTCCCCGGGACAGAGACCCAGTACTTC
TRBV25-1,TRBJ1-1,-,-,CASSEDPMGAFF,TGTGCCAGCAGTGAAGACCCAATGGGAGCTTTCTTT
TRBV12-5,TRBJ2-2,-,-,CASGLDRGTGELFF,TGTGCTAGTGGTTTGGACAGAGGAACCGGGGAGCTGTTTTTT
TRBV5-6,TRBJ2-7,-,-,CASSFSALFPYEQYF,TGTGCCAGCAGCTTCTCGGCCCTATTTCCTTACGAGCAGTACTTC
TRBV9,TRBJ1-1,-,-,CASSGGSIGTEAFF,TGTGCCAGCAGCGGTGGGTCGATTGGAACTGAAGCTTTCTTT
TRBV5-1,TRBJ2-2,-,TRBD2,CASSTPTSGTDTGELFF,TGCGCCAGCAGCACTCCGACTAGCGGGACCGACACCGGGGAGCTGTTTTTT
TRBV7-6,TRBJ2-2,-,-,CASSLGSLPTGELFF,TGTGCCAGCAGCTTAGGATCACTACCAACCGGGGAGCTGTTTTTT
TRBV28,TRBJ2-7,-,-,CASSSNRAFPSYEQYF,TGTGCCAGCAGTTCGAACAGGGCTTTCCCATCCTACGAGCAGTACTTC
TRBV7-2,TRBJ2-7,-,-,CASSLEGVERGAYEQYF,TGTGCCAGCAGCTTAGAGGGAGTGGAACGGGGAGCCTACGAGCAGTACTTC
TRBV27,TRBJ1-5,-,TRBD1,CASSPRGQAVGNQPQHF,TGTGCCAGCAGTCCGAGAGGACAGGCCGTTGGCAATCAGCCCCAGCATTTT
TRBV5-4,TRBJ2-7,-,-,CASSLGGLTYEQYF,TGTGCCAGCAGCTTGGGCGGACTAACCTACGAGCAGTACTTC
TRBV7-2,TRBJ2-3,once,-,CASSLARTTDTQYF,TGTGCCAGCAGCTTAGCTAGGACTACAGATACGCAGTATTTT
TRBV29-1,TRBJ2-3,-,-,CSVGGAQADTQYF,TGCAGCGTGGGGGGAGCCCAGGCAGATACGCAGTATTTT
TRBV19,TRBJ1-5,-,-,CASKKSPTGGQPQHF,TGTGCCAGTAAGAAAAGCCCGACGGGCGGTCAGCCCCAGCATTTT
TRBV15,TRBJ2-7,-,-,CATSREGPSEQYF,TGTGCCACCAGCAGAGAAGGACCTTCCGAGCAGTACTTC
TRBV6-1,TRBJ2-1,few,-,CASSEGQNIFNEQFF,TGTGCCAGCAGTGAAGGCCAGAATATATTTAATGAGCAGTTCTTC
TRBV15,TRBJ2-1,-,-,CATSRVYSSYNEQFF,TGTGCCACCAGCAGAGTGTACAGCTCCTACAATGAGCAGTTCTTC
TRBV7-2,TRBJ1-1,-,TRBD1,CASSLESGQGARVAFF,TGTGCCAGCAGCTTAGAATCAGGACAGGGGGCCAGGGTAGCTTTCTTT
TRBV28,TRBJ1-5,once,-,CASSFTGNQPQHF,TGTGCCAGCAGTTTCACAGGCAATCAGCCCCAGCATTTT
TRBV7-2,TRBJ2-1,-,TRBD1,CASRQGQGYNEQFF,TGTGCCAGCCGCCAGGGACAGGGGTACAATGAGCAGTTCTTC
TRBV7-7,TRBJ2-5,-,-,CASSLRSRDQETQYF,TGTGCCAGCAGCTTACGGTCGCGGGATCAAGAGACCCAGTACTTC
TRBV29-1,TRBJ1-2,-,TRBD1,CSVGDSYTF,TGCAGCGTGGGGGACAGTTACACCTTC
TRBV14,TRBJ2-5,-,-,CASSQDHGGWLGRETQYF,TGTGCCAGCAGCCAAGATCACGGGGGCTGGCTGGGTCGAGAGACCCAGTACTTC
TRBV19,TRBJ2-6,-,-,CASSRREAGANVLTF,TGTGCCAGTAGTAGGAGGGAAGCTGGGGCCAACGTCCTGACTTTC
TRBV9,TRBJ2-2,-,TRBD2,CASSVGSSGSRRELFF,TGTGCCAGCAGCGTAGGGTCTAGCGGGAGTCGCCGGGAGCTGTTTTTT
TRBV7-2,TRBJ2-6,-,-,CASSSHSGANVLTF,TGTGCCAGCAGCTCCCACTCTGGGGCCAACGTCCTGACTTTC
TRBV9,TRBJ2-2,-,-,CASSVRTSRPTKFTGELFF,TGTGCCAGCAGCGTACGTACCTCCCGCCCTACGAAATTCACCGGGGAGCTGTTTTTT
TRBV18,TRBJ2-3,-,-,CASSPRGANTDTQYF,TGTGCCAGCTCACCACGGGGGGCGAACACAGATACGCAGTATTTT
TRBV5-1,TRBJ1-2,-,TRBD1,CASSLQGADGYTF,TGCGCCAGCAGCTTACAGGGGGCAGATGGCTACACCTTC
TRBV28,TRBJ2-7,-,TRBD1,CASSLGQGAPYEQYF,TGTGCCAGCAGTTTAGGACAGGGGGCTCCCTACGAGCAGTACTTC
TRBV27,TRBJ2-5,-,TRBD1,CASSPGTETRAQYF,TGTGCCAGCAGCCCCGGGACAGAAACAAGGGCCCAGTACTTC
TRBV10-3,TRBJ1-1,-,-,CASCFQRDTEAFF,TGTGCCAGCTGTTTCCAGAGGGACACTGAAGCTTTCTTT
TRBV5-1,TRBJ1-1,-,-,CASSLGAQGGTEAFF,TGCGCCAGCAGCTTGGGGGCGCAGGGAGGCACTGAAGCTTTCTTT
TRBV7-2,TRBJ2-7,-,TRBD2,CASSRPTSGKSSYEQYF,TGTGCCAGCAGCCGACCGACTAGCGGGAAGAGCTCCTACGAGCAGTACTTC
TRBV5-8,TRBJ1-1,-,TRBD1,CASSLTGGTEAFF,TGTGCCAGCAGCTTAACAGGGGGCACTGAAGCTTTCTTT
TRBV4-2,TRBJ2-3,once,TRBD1,CASSQDSGQGYTDTQYF,TGTGCCAGCAGCCAAGATTCGGGACAGGGCTACACAGATACGCAGTATTTT
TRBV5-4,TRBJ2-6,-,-,CASSLGRIFSSGANVLTF,TGTGCCAGCAGCTTAGGACGGATATTTAGCTCTGGGGCCAACGTCCTGACTTTC
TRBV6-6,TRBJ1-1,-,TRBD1,CASSSNRGRNTEAFF,TGTGCCAGCAGTTCCAACAGGGGGCGGAACACTGAAGCTTTCTTT
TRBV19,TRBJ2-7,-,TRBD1,CASSRQGRVEGEQYF,TGTGCCAGTAGTAGACAGGGTCGGGTTGAAGGCGAGCAGTACTTC
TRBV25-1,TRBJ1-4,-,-,CASTHGGAGEKLFF,TGTGCCAGCACCCACGGGGGGGCAGGTGAAAAACTGTTTTTT
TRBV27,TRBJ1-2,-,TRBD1,CASSPQGTLGQNYGYTF,TGTGCCAGCAGTCCACAGGGGACCTTAGGCCAAAACTATGGCTACACCTTC
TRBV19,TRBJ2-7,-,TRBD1,CASRQDRGSSYEQYF,TGTGCCAGTAGACAGGACAGGGGGAGCTCCTACGAGCAGTACTTC
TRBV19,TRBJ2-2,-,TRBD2,CASSPRDRGVGELFF,TGTGCCAGTAGTCCCCGGGACCGGGGGGTCGGGGAGCTGTTTTTT
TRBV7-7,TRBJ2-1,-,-,CASSLVVGGYNEQFF,TGTGCTAGCAGCTTAGTGGTTGGGGGCTACAATGAGCAGTTCTTC
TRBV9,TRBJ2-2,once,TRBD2,CASSDSSGRVGVGELFF,TGTGCCAGCAGTGACTCTAGCGGGAGGGTCGGAGTCGGGGAGCTGTTTTTT
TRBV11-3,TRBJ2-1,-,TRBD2,CASSLDLGPAGHNEQFF,TGTGCCAGCAGCTTAGATTTGGGTCCAGCGGGGCACAATGAGCAGTTCTTC
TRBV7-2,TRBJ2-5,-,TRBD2,CASSSIAGGPETQYF,TGTGCCAGCAGCTCTATAGCGGGAGGGCCGGAGACCCAGTACTTC
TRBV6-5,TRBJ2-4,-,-,CASSSPGRIAKNIQYF,TGTGCCAGCAGTTCTCCGGGACGGATAGCCAAAAACATTCAGTACTTC
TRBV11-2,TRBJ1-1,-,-,CASSDIRREAFF,TGTGCCAGCAGTGATATCCGGAGGGAAGCTTTCTTT
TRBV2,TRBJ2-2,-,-,CASYRSGELFF,TGTGCCAGCTACAGGAGCGGGGAGCTGTTTTTT
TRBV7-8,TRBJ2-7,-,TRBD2,CASSVGTSGQPYEQYF,TGTGCCAGCAGCGTTGGGACTAGCGGGCAACCCTACGAGCAGTACTTC
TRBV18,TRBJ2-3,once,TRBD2,CASKTSGRAADTQYF,TGTGCCAGCAAGACTAGCGGGAGGGCCGCAGATACGCAGTATTTT
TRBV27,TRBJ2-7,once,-,CASSDPRGEAYEQYF,TGTGCCAGCAGTGACCCGCGCGGAGAAGCCTACGAGCAGTACTTC
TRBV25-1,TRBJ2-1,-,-,CASSTSRANEQFF,TGTGCCAGCAGCACCTCACGGGCCAATGAGCAGTTCTTC
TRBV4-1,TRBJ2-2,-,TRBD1,CASSPGGYNTGELFF,TGCGCCAGCAGCCCAGGGGGTTATAACACCGGGGAGCTGTTTTTT
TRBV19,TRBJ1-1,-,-,CASIGREAFF,TGTGCCAGTATTGGGAGGGAAGCTTTCTTT
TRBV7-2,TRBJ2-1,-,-,CASSWQGPISNEQFF,TGTGCCAGCAGCTGGCAGGGTCCGATAAGTAATGAGCAGTTCTTC
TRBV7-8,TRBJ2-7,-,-,CASSGDSHHEQYF,TGTGCCAGCAGCGGGGACTCCCACCACGAGCAGTACTTC